Each of the 25 T cell receptor beta chains below was sequenced from the same sample in a study of breast tumors, draining lymph nodes, adjacent tissues (dated by TCRdb to 2015 to 2016). The lymph node samples were taken from the axillary draining lymph nodes of breast cancer patients. The library came from multiplex PCR. Sequencing instrument: Illumina HiSeq 2000. The public sequencing data were trimmed at Q25 with fastp and processed into clonotypes with MiXCR by TCRdb, which kept only in-frame beta chains. Each entry merges the rows of one CDR3 protein and shows their most common DNA and genes. The sample data list about 230,000 distinct CDR3 sequences, and 32% of these were observed just once. In total, the top ten clones hold 1.2% to 1.5% of the sample. The specimen sequenced was axillary lymph node tissue. Source of these receptors: a female donor with breast cancer. Some clones in this sample may be carry-over from other donors' samples.

Remarks on this clonotype: A read error may produce the germline difference seen at one junction end. The chain carries TRBV11-3 and TRBJ2-7; tentatively, D is TRBD1 or TRBD2 (5 bases each). The CDR3 has 15 residues. Germline V gene data show CDR1 as SGHNT and CDR2 as YENEEA. The CDR3 DNA follows: TGTGCCAGCAGCCCCGGGGCTAGAGGCAGCGGAGAGCAATACTTC. Translation gives CASSPGARGSGEQYF.

Notes on this clonotype: This may be a read error, as it is one base from a much larger clone. The J gene is TRBJ2-7, the V gene TRBV20-1; weak D call: TRBD2 (7 bases). Trimming took 2 bases from V and 5 from J, leaving 19 bases between them. Germline-derived CDR1 and CDR2 are DFQATT and SNEGSKA (reference sequence). The CDR3 consists of 15 residues. This CDR3 reads CSARRGGAGANEQYF. As DNA, the CDR3 is TGCAGTGCTAGAAGGGGGGGGGCGGGAGCAAACGAGCAGTACTTC.

This clonotype occurred a few times. This chain connects TRBV12-3 or TRBV12-4 to TRBJ2-7; D is uncertain. V was shortened by 1 base and J by 3 bases, with 7 bases between the two germline ends. The CDR3 runs to 13 residues. The CDR3 bases are TGTGCCAGCAGTTTAGAGACCGTCTACGAGCAGTACTTC. It specifies CASSLETVYEQYF.

Notes on this clonotype: A junction end diverges from the germline sequence, so it may reflect a read error. This rearrangement joins TRBV27 to TRBJ1-2; a possible D gene is TRBD1 (5 bases). The CDR3 totals 13 residues. The germline gives CDR1 MNHEY, CDR2 SMNVEV (reference sequence). CDR3 amino acids: CASSLTGGYGYSF. CDR3 sequence (DNA): TGTGCCAGCAGTTTAACCGGGGGTTATGGCTACTCCTTC.

The gene calls are TRBV15 and TRBJ1-5, with 7 bases aligning to TRBD1. The germline CDR1 and CDR2 sequences are LNHNV and YYDKDF (reference sequence). V lost 3 bases, J lost 3 bases, and 5 bases stayed unmatched. This CDR3 region has 15 residues. The CDR3 nucleotides are TGTGCCACCAGCAGCTGGGACAGCTCCAATCAGCCCCAGCATTTT. Residues: CATSSWDSSNQPQHF.

This clonotype was seen at least ten times. The chain is built from TRBV5-8 and TRBJ1-2, with D perhaps TRBD1 (6 bases). Trimming pared 4 bases from V and 8 bases from J, leaving 15 bases between. This CDR3 is built from 13 residues. Germline loops: CDR1 SGHTS, CDR2 YDEGEE. The CDR3 DNA reads as TGTGCCAGCAGCCTCACAGGGTTCTACGGCTACACCTTC. Its protein product is CASSLTGFYGYTF.

This clonotype showed up many times. V is TRBV7-9 and J is TRBJ2-1; 11 nucleotides line up with TRBD2. CDR3 length equals 16 residues. With V trimmed by 5 bases and J by 9 bases, 12 bases remained unmatched. Germline V gene data show CDR1 as SEHNR and CDR2 as FQNEAQ (reference sequence). CDR3 in DNA: TGTGCCAGCAGCCCCCGACTAGCGGGACCAGGCGGTGAGCAGTTCTTC. It specifies CASSPRLAGPGGEQFF.

In this sample, this clonotype turned up many times. The V gene is TRBV18, the J gene TRBJ1-5; D remains unclear. The germline gives CDR1 KGHSH, CDR2 LQKENI. Trimming removed 3 bases at V and 2 bases at J, with 8 bases between. There are 14 residues in the CDR3. The CDR3 is CASSPTAGNQPQHF. CDR3 in DNA: TGTGCCAGCTCACCTACGGCAGGCAATCAGCCCCAGCATTTT.

This clonotype has just a few counts. A much larger clonotype is one base distant, so this may be a read error. The chain uses TRBV6-1 and TRBJ2-7; 9 bases map to TRBD2. Germline V gives CDR1 MNHNS, CDR2 SASEGT. The ends lost 5 bases at V and 7 bases at J; junction bases unmatched: 9. The CDR3 totals 14 residues. The CDR3 loop is CASSQLAGIIEQYF. Here the CDR3 DNA reads TGTGCCAGCAGTCAACTAGCGGGCATTATTGAGCAGTACTTC.

The chain recombines TRBV20-1 with TRBJ2-5; 9 bases match TRBD2. Trimming at V came to 7 bases and at J to 11 bases, leaving 17 bases not matched to a gene. The CDR3 consists of 14 residues. CDR1 DFQATT and CDR2 SNEGSKA come from the germline V gene (reference sequence). In nucleotides, the CDR3 is TGCAGTGGCCAACTAGGGACTAGCACAGATACGCAGTACTTC. Amino acids: CSGQLGTSTDTQYF.

This clonotype was seen many times. The V gene is TRBV20-1, the J gene TRBJ2-7, with D perhaps TRBD1 (5 bases). CDR3 length: 11 residues. Per germline, CDR1 DFQATT and CDR2 SNEGSKA (reference sequence). Trimming stripped 5 bases from V and 6 bases from J, with 11 bases between. The CDR3 region is CSAQVGLEQYF. CDR3 sequence (DNA): TGCAGTGCTCAGGTGGGGCTCGAGCAGTACTTC.

This clonotype was recorded at least ten times. The chain employs TRBV20-1 and TRBJ2-5; 8 nucleotides match TRBD2. The CDR3 loop spans 15 amino acids. Germline V gene data show CDR1 as DFQATT and CDR2 as SNEGSKA (reference sequence). Losses at the gene ends were 4 bases for V and 5 bases for J; bases not matched to a gene: 12. Here the CDR3 reads CSANNPAGDGETQYF. CDR3 bases: TGCAGTGCTAATAATCCAGCGGGAGATGGGGAGACCCAGTACTTC.

The chain combines TRBV7-6 with TRBJ2-1; possible D gene TRBD1, 5 bases. The CDR3 sequence is 14 residues long. From germline, CDR1 is SGHVS and CDR2 FNYEAQ. Trimming cost V 4 bases and J 10 bases, with 17 bases left between them. CDR3 DNA sequence: TGTGCCAGCAGCTACGGCACAGGCTTGCGGGAGCAGTTCTTC. It is translated as CASSYGTGLREQFF.

The CDR3 DNA reads TGTGCCAGCAGAGGGCCCCGGACTAGCGGGAGAAGGTATGAGCAGTTCTTC. Its protein product is CASRGPRTSGRRYEQFF. The rearrangement uses TRBV6-1 and TRBJ2-1; TRBD2 matches 13 bases. Trimming at V came to 6 bases and at J to 8 bases, leaving 13 bases not matched to a gene. CDR3 size: 17 residues. Germline V gene lookup returns CDR1 MNHNS and CDR2 SASEGT.

This clonotype was observed at least ten times. The CDR3 is CASSRRGGAGSYEQYF. In nucleotides, the CDR3 is TGTGCCAGCAGCCGGCGTGGCGGGGCGGGATCCTACGAGCAGTACTTC. V gene TRBV5-4 combines with J gene TRBJ2-7; possibly TRBD2 for D (6 bases). The V end was cut by 4 bases, the J end by 1 base, with 18 bases between. This CDR3 contains 16 residues. CDR1 is SGHNT and CDR2 is YYREEE in the germline V gene (reference sequence).

The table lists this clonotype with many counts. At one of its ends the junction is not consistent with the germline gene, which may arise from a read error. The CDR3 is CASSHSGGVSSYEQYF. The CDR3 DNA is TGTGCCAGCAGTCACTCGGGGGGAGTGAGCTCCTACGAGCAGTACTTC. This rearrangement joins TRBV6-6 to TRBJ2-7; 7 positions match TRBD2. The germline gives CDR1 MNHNY, CDR2 SVGAGI (reference sequence). The CDR3 spans 16 residues.

This sequence joins TRBV6-7 and TRBJ2-1, with TRBD1 matching 9 bases. TRBV6-7 is sorted into the ORF group, with uncertain function. The junction had 9 bases not matched to a gene; V was cut back by 5 bases and J by 1 base. This CDR3 region has 17 residues. CDR3 sequence reads: CASSHDRGEASYNEQFF. The CDR3 coding sequence is TGTGCCAGCAGTCATGACAGGGGGGAAGCTTCCTACAATGAGCAGTTCTTC.

Points on this clonotype: The CDR3 does not end in the conserved phenylalanine or tryptophan, so this is likely a read error. The genes are TRBV15 and TRBJ1-1, with TRBD1 matching 7 bases. Germline V CDR1 and CDR2: LNHNV, YYDKDF (reference sequence). The CDR3 runs to 19 residues. The ends lost 2 bases at V and 2 bases at J; junction bases unmatched: 17. The CDR3 DNA reads TGTGCCACCAGCAGAAATTACAACGACAGGGCTCAAACTAACACTGAAGCTTTCTCT. It translates to CATSRNYNDRAQTNTEAFS.

This clonotype was seen more than once but under ten times. The chain combines TRBV6-2 or TRBV6-3 with TRBJ2-5; 11 bases agree with TRBD2. The CDR3 is made up of 14 amino acids. Germline lookup yields CDR1 MNHEY and CDR2 SVGEGT. V shed 11 bases, J shed 3 bases, and the junction held 8 bases outside the gene matches. CDR3 amino acids: CAGRPSGRKETQYF. CDR3 bases: TGTGCCGGCCGCCCTAGCGGGAGGAAAGAGACCCAGTACTTC.

On this clonotype: A much bigger clone sits one base away, suggesting this may be a read error. V usage is TRBV7-2 and J usage is TRBJ2-3; D call uncertain. Germline V gene sequence: CDR1 SGHTA, CDR2 FQGNSA. The CDR3 is 15 amino acids. The CDR3 region has the DNA TGTGCCAGCGGCTTAGACTCGGTGAGCACAGATACGCAGTATTTT. Encoded protein: CASGLDSVSTDTQYF.

This clonotype was recorded at least ten times. The chain couples TRBV6-1 to TRBJ2-7; D is unclear. Germline V gene lookup returns CDR1 MNHNS and CDR2 SASEGT. The CDR3 runs 14 residues. Trimming left V 5 bases short and J 3 bases short, with 14 bases between. CDR3 protein: CASSHVPAVYEQYF. The CDR3 DNA reads as TGTGCCAGCAGTCACGTTCCGGCAGTCTACGAGCAGTACTTC.

This clonotype was seen many times. The chain couples TRBV7-9 to TRBJ1-3; D is perhaps TRBD1 (6 bases). The CDR3 is 15 amino acids. Trimming removed 5 bases at V and 1 base at J, with 12 bases between. Germline CDR1 is SEHNR and CDR2 is FQNEAQ (reference sequence). The CDR3 sequence is CASSPSDRSGNTIYF. The CDR3 nucleotides are TGTGCCAGCAGCCCAAGTGACAGGTCTGGAAACACCATATATTTT.

The chain carries TRBV2 and TRBJ1-2, with 7 bases fitting TRBD1. Per germline, CDR1 SNHLY and CDR2 FYNNEI. This CDR3 region has 13 residues. V shed 7 bases, J shed 4 bases, and the junction held 6 bases outside the gene matches. The CDR3 reads CASNRDSPYGYTF. The CDR3 DNA follows: TGTGCCAGCAACCGGGACAGCCCCTATGGCTACACCTTC.

This clonotype came up many times. The chain uses TRBV7-3 and TRBJ2-2; D possibly matches TRBD1 or TRBD2 (5 bases each). Germline CDR1 is SGHTA and CDR2 is FQGTGA. The CDR3 totals 16 residues. Trimming left V 4 bases short and J 3 bases short, with 15 bases between. The CDR3: CASSSGRDHHTGELFF. The CDR3 DNA reads TGTGCCAGCAGCTCCGGTAGGGACCACCACACCGGGGAGCTGTTTTTT.

The chain is built from TRBV6-6 and TRBJ1-1; a weak D match, TRBD1 (5 bases). V was trimmed by 0 bases and J by 0 bases, leaving 14 bases between them. This CDR3 has 17 amino acids. Germline loops: CDR1 MNHNY, CDR2 SVGAGI (reference sequence). The CDR3 nucleotides read TGTGCCAGCAGTTACTCAAACATGCCAGGGCTGAACACTGAAGCTTTCTTT. Protein product: CASSYSNMPGLNTEAFF.